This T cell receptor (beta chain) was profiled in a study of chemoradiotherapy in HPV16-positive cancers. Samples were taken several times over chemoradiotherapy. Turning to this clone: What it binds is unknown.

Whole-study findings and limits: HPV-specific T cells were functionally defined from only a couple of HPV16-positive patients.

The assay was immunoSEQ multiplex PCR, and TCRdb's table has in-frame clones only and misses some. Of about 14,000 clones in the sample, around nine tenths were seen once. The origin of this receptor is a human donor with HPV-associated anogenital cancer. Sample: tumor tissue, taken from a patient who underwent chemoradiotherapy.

This CDR3 is CASGSNRGGENTEAFF. CDR3 nucleotides: TGTGCTAGTGGTTCCAACAGGGGAGGGGAGAACACTGAAGCTTTCTTT. The chain carries TRBV12-5 and TRBJ1-1; 7 nucleotides align to TRBD1. CDR1 is LGHNT, CDR2 FRNRAP, per germline. The CDR3 is 16 residues long. Unmatched junction bases numbered 9, after V lost 4 bases and J lost 1 base.